This T cell receptor (beta chain) was captured in a study of CD8+ T cells in alopecia areata. Researchers gathered lesional scalp punch biopsies and peripheral blood from patients with alopecia areata. Extracted from the samples, RNA was reverse transcribed into cDNA to serve as the sequencing template. Libraries were prepared by immunoSEQ multiplex PCR; TCRdb keeps only in-frame clonotypes and omits some of them. The table lists 200,000 to 250,000 clones, around two thirds of them singletons, with around 1.2% in the top ten. The material was CD4+ T cells sorted from blood, obtained at week 0. This clonotype was sampled from a human donor with alopecia areata.

For the CDR3, the DNA is TGCGCCAGCAGCCAACCCGGACAGGGTAGCAATCAGCCCCAGCATTTT. As protein: CASSQPGQGSNQPQHF. This chain uses TRBV4-1 with TRBJ1-5; 8 nucleotides line up with TRBD1. Germline CDR1 reads MGHRA; CDR2 reads YSYEKL. This CDR3 region has 16 residues. V lost 2 bases and J lost 0; bases outside the gene matches: 3.